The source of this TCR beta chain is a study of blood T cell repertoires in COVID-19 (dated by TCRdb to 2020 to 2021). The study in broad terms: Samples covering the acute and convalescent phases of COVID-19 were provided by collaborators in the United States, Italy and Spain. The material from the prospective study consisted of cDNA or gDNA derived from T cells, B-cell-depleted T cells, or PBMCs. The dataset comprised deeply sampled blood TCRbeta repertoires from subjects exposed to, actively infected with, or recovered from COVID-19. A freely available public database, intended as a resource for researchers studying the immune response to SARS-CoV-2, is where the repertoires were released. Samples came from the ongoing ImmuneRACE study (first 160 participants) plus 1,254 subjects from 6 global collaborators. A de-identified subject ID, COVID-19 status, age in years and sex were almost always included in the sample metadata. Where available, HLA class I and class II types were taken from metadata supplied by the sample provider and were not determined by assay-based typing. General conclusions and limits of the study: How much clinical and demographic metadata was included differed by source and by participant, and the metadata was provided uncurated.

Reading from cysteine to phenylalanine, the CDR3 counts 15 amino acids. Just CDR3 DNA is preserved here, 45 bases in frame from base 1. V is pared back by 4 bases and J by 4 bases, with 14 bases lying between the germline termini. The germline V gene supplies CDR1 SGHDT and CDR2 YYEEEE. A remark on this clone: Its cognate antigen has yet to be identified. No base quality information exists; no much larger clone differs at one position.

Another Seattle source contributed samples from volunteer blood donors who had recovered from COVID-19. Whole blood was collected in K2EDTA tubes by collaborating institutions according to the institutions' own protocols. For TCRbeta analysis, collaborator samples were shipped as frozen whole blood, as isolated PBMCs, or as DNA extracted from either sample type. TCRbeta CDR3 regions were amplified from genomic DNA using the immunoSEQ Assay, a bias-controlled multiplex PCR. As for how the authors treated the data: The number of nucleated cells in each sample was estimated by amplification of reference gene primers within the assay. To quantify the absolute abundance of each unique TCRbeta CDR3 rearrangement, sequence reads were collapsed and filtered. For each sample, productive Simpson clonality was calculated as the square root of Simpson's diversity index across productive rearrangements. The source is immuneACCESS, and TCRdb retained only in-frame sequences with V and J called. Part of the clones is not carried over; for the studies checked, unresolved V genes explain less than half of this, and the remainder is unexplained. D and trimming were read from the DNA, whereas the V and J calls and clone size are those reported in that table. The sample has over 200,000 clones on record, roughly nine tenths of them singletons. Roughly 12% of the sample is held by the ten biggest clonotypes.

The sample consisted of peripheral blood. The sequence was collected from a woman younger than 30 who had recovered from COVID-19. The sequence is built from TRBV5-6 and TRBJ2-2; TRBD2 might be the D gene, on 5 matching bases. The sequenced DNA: TGTGCCAGCAGCGGAATACTAGGGATCACCGGGGAGCTGTTTTTT. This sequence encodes CASSGILGITGELFF.